The present T cell receptor (beta chain) was sequenced within a study of T cell responses to AZD1222 COVID-19 vaccine. The study's findings and limits: Reportedly, nearly half of unique spike TCRs recognized epitopes outside B.1.351/B.1.1.7 mutations. The CD4 TCRs associated with vaccination extended across spike and predominated at 160-218 and 743-854. Baseline serology detected seropositivity in only a handful of AZD1222 recipients.

The protocol was immunoSEQ multiplex PCR, while the TCRdb copy is restricted to in-frame clones and leaves out a portion. The data contain some 98,000 clones, roughly 84% of them singletons. On this clone: Its antigen is as yet unknown.

CDR3 length: 14 residues. V lost 4 bases to trimming and J lost 12 bases; unmatched junction nucleotides: 13. Germline values: CDR1 SGHRS, CDR2 YFSETQ. This sample comprised peripheral blood, obtained on day 0 of AZD1222 vaccination. The rearrangement uses TRBV5-1 and TRBJ1-1, with 9 bases fitting TRBD1. The TCR was taken from an adult in good health. The CDR3 here is CASSPAPGQGVPFF. CDR3 nucleotides: TGCGCCAGCAGCCCAGCTCCGGGACAGGGTGTTCCTTTCTTT.